The text below deals with one T cell receptor (beta chain). Looked up from germline, CDR1 is SQVTM and CDR2 is ANQGSEA. Trimming removed 6 bases from V and 2 bases from J, with 14 bases in between. This CDR3 comprises 15 residues. The record originates from a study of blood T cell repertoires in COVID-19. Generated by immunoSEQ multiplex PCR, the TCRdb table keeps only in-frame clones and is missing some. Here the sample spans roughly 230,000 clones, more than 65% being singletons. This sequence joins TRBV29-1 and TRBJ2-6, with D maybe TRBD1 (6 bases). Sequencing input: peripheral blood. This receptor was identified in a man aged 45-60 years with active or convalescent COVID-19. The CDR3, as DNA: TGCAGCGTAGCGGACCCAGGGGCTGGGGCCAACGTCCTGACTTTC. As protein: CSVADPGAGANVLTF.